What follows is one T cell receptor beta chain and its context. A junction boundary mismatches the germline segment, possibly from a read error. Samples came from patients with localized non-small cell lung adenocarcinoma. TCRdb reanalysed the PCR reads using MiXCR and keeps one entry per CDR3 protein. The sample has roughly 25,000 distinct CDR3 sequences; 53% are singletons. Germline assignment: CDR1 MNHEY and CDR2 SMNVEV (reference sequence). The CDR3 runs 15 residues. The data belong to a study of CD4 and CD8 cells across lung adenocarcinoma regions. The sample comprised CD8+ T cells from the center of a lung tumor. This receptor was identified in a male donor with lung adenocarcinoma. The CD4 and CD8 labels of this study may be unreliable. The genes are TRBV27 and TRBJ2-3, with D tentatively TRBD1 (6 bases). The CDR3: CAGGLGGRGPDTQYF. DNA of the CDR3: TGTGCCGGGGGTTTAGGGGGACGGGGCCCAGATACCCAGTATTTC.